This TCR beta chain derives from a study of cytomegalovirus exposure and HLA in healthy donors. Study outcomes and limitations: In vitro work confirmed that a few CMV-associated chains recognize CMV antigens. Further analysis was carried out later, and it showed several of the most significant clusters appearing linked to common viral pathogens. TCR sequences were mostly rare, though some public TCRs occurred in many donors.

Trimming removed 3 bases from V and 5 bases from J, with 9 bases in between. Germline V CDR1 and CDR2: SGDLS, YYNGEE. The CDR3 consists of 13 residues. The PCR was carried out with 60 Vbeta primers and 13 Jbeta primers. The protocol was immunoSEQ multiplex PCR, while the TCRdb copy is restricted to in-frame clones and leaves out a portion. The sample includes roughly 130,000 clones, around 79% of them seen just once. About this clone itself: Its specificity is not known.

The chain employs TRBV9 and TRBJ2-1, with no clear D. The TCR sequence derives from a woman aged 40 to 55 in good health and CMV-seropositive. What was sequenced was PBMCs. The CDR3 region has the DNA TGTGCCAGCAGCGGAGGATACGACAATGAGCAGTTCTTC. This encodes CASSGGYDNEQFF. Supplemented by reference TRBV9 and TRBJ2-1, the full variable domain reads DSGVTQTPKHLITATGQRVTLRCSPRSGDLSVYWYQQSLDQGLQFLIQYYNGEERAKGNILERFSAQQFPDLHSELNLSSLELGDSALYFCASSGGYDNEQFFGPGTRLTVL.